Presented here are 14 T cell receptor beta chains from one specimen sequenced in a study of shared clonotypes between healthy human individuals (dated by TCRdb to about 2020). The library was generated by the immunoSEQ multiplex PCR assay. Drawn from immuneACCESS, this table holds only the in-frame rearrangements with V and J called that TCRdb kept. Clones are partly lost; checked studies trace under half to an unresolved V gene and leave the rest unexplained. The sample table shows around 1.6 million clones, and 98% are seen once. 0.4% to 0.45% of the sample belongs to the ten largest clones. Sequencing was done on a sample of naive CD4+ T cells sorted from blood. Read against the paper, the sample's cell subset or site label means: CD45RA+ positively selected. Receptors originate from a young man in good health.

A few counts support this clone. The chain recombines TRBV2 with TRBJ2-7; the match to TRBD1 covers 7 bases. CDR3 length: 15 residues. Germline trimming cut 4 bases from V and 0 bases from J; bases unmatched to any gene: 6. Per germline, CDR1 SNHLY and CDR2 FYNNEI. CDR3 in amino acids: CASSAGGHYSYEQYF. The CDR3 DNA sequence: TGTGCCAGCAGTGCAGGGGGACACTACTCCTACGAGCAGTACTTC.

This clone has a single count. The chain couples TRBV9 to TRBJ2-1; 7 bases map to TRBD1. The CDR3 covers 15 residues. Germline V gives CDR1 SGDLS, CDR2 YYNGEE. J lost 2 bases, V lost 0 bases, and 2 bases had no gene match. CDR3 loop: CASSVDQGAYNEQFF. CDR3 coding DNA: TGTGCCAGCAGCGTAGATCAGGGGGCCTACAATGAGCAGTTCTTC.

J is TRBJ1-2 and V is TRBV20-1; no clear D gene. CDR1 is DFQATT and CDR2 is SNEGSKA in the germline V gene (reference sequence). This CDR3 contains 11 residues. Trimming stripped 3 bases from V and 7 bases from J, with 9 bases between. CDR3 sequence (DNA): TGCAGTGCTAGGCCGCCGGGTGGCTACACCTTC. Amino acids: CSARPPGGYTF.

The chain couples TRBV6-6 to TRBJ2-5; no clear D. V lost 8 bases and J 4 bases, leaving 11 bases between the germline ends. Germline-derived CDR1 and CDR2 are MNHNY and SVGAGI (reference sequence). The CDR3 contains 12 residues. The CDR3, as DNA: TGTGCCAGCTCCGATAGCTCAGAGACCCAGTACTTC. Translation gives CASSDSSETQYF.

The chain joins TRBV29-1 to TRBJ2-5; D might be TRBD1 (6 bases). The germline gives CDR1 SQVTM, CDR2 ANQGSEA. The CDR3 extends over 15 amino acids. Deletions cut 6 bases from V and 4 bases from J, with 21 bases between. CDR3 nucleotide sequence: TGCAGCGTCGCCACCGGGACAAACCCCGGAGAGACCCAGTACTTC. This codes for CSVATGTNPGETQYF.

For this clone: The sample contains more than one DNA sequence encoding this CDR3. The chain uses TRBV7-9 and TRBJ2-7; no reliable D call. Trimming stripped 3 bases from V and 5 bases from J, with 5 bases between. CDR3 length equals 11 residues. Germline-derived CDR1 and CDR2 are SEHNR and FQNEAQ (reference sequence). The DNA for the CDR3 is TGTGCCAGCAGCTTCAGCCACGAGCAGTACTTC. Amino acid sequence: CASSFSHEQYF.

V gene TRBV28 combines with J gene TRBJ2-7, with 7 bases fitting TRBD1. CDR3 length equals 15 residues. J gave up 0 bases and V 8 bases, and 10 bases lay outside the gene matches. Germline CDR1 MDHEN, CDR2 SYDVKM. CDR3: CASVTPTGSSYEQYF. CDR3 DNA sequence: TGTGCCAGCGTCACCCCGACAGGGAGCTCCTACGAGCAGTACTTC.

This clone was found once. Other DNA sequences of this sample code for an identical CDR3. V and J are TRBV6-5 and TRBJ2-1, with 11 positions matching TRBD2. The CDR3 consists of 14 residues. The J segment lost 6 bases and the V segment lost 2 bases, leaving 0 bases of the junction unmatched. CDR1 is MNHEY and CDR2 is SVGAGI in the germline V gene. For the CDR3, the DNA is TGTGCCAGCAGTTACACTAGCGGGAGCAATGAGCAGTTCTTC. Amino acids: CASSYTSGSNEQFF.

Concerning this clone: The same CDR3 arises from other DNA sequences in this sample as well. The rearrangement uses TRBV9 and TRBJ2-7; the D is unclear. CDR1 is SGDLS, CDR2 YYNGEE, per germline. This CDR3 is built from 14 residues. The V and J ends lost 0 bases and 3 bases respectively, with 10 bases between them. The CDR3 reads CASSVAPDGYEQYF. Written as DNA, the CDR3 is TGTGCCAGCAGCGTAGCTCCGGATGGCTACGAGCAGTACTTC.

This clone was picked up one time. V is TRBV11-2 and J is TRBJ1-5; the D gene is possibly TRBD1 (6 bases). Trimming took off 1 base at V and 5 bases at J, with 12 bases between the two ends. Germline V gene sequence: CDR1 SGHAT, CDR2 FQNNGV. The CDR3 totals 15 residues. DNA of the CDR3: TGTGCCAGCAGCTTAGGGACAGCGTTCGATCAGCCCCAGCATTTT. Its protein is CASSLGTAFDQPQHF.

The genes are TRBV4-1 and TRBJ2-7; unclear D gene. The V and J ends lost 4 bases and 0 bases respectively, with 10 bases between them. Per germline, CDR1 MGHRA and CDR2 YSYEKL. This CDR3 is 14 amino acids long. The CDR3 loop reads CASSLRTGSYEQYF. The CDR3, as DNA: TGCGCCAGCAGCCTCAGGACGGGCTCCTACGAGCAGTACTTC.

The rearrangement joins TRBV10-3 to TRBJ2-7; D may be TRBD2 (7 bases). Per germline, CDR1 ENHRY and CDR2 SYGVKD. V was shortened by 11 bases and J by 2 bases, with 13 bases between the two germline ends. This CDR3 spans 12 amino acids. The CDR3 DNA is TGTGCCGCCAGGGGAGGGGCCTACGAGCAGTACTTC. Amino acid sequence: CAARGGAYEQYF.

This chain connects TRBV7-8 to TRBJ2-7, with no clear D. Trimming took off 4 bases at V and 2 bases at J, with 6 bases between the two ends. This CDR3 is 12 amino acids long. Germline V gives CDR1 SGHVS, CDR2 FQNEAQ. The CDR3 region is CASSSNTYEQYF. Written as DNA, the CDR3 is TGTGCCAGCAGCTCAAACACCTACGAGCAGTACTTC. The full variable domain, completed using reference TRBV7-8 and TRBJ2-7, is GAGVSQSPRYKVAKRGQDVALRCDPISGHVSLFWYQQALGQGPEFLTYFQNEAQLDKSGLPSDRFFAERPEGSVSTLKIQRTQQEDSAVYLCASSSNTYEQYFGPGTRLTVT.

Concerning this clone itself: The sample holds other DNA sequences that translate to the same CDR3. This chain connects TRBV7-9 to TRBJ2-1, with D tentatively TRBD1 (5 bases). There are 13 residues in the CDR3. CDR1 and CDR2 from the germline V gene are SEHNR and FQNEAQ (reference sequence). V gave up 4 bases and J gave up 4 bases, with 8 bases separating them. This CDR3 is CASSWGSYNEQFF. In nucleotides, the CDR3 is TGTGCCAGCAGCTGGGGCTCATACAATGAGCAGTTCTTC.